A single sample gave rise to the 24 T cell receptor beta chains below, sequenced in a study of T cells in localized non-small cell lung cancer. Produced via immunoSEQ multiplex PCR; TCRdb's table is partial and in-frame only. The sample yields 10,000 to 15,000 clones, about 86% seen once. The sequences come from peripheral blood, collected before any cancer treatment. All receptors come from a male donor aged 60 or older with stage III lung adenocarcinoma.

This clone was detected only a few times. This sequence joins TRBV2 and TRBJ1-4, with D possibly matching TRBD1 (6 bases). The germline gives CDR1 SNHLY, CDR2 FYNNEI. CDR3 length equals 15 residues. V was clipped by 4 bases and J by 8 bases, with 17 bases between them. The CDR3 sequence: CASSVLQGQGEKLFF. DNA of the CDR3: TGTGCCAGCAGTGTTTTACAGGGCCAAGGGGAAAAACTGTTTTTT.

The J gene is TRBJ2-2, the V gene TRBV28; 10 bases match TRBD2. Unmatched junction bases numbered 13, after V lost 11 bases and J lost 1 base. The V gene's germline CDR1 is MDHEN and CDR2 SYDVKM. The CDR3 totals 17 residues. The CDR3 coding sequence is TGTGCCCTCAGGAAGGAAAGACTAGCGGGGAACACCGGGGAGCTGTTTTTT. Its protein product is CALRKERLAGNTGELFF.

This clone was seen only a few times. The chain combines TRBV5-1 with TRBJ1-4, with a possible D match to TRBD1 (5 bases). The CDR3 extends over 16 amino acids. CDR1 is SGHRS, CDR2 YFSETQ, per germline. Deletions cut 4 bases from V and 7 bases from J, with 20 bases between. CDR3 in DNA: TGCGCCAGCAGCCTGGGCTTTGGGACGGATGGTGAAAAACTGTTTTTT. This codes for CASSLGFGTDGEKLFF.

This chain connects TRBV11-3 to TRBJ2-1; possibly TRBD1 or TRBD2 for D (5 bases each). CDR3 length: 15 amino acids. From germline, CDR1 is SGHNT and CDR2 YENEEA. The V gene lost 5 bases and the J gene lost 10 bases, with 21 bases spanning the gap. For the CDR3, the DNA is TGTGCCAGCAGCCTCTTAAAGGGACCGCCGGGGGAGCAGTTCTTC. Translated: CASSLLKGPPGEQFF.

J is TRBJ1-2 and V is TRBV5-5; TRBD1 aligns across 7 bases. This CDR3 region has 14 residues. V lost 1 base and J lost 4; bases outside the gene matches: 4. Looked up from germline, CDR1 is SGHKS and CDR2 is YYEKEE (reference sequence). The DNA of the CDR3 is TGTGCCAGCAGCTTGACAGGGGCTGTCTATGGCTACACCTTC. This encodes CASSLTGAVYGYTF.

The chain uses TRBV30 and TRBJ1-6; D remains unclear. V was shortened by 2 bases and J by 7 bases, with 12 bases between the two germline ends. Germline-derived CDR1 and CDR2 are GTSNPN and SVGIG (reference sequence). The length of the CDR3 is 14 residues. CDR3: CAWSPGARNSPLHF. The CDR3 region has the DNA TGTGCCTGGAGTCCCGGAGCACGGAATTCACCCCTCCACTTT.

CDR3 nucleotides: TGTGCCAGCAGTAGGTCGCGACAGGCCACAGATACGCAGTATTTT. Translation gives CASSRSRQATDTQYF. The chain recombines TRBV6-5 with TRBJ2-3, with D possibly being TRBD1 (6 bases). Trimming cost V 5 bases and J 2 bases, with 14 bases left between them. This CDR3 spans 15 amino acids. The germline V gene has CDR1 MNHEY and CDR2 SVGAGI.

This chain links TRBV5-4 with TRBJ2-3; maybe TRBD2 (6 bases). CDR3 length: 14 residues. Trimming stripped 2 bases from V and 3 bases from J, with 10 bases between. Germline-derived CDR1 and CDR2 are SGHNT and YYREEE (reference sequence). As DNA, the CDR3 is TGTGCCAGCAGCTTCGGACTATCTACAGATACGCAGTATTTT. Translating gives CASSFGLSTDTQYF.

The genes are TRBV10-3 and TRBJ2-7; 9 bases are a match to TRBD2. After removal of 8 bases from V and 0 bases from J, the junction contained 11 bases not matched to a gene. Looked up from germline, CDR1 is ENHRY and CDR2 is SYGVKD. This CDR3 has 16 residues. In DNA, the CDR3 is TGTGCCATCCGGAGCACGCTTAGCGGGAGCTCCTACGAGCAGTACTTC. Translation: CAIRSTLSGSSYEQYF.

This sequence joins TRBV29-1 and TRBJ1-2; 9 nucleotides agree with TRBD1. The V gene end was trimmed by 7 bases and the J gene end by 6 bases; junction bases not matched to a gene: 12. Per the germline V gene, CDR1 is SQVTM and CDR2 is ANQGSEA. CDR3 size: 14 residues. CDR3 in amino acids: CSARSGTGSHGYTF. In DNA form, the CDR3 reads TGCAGCGCCAGATCCGGGACAGGGTCTCATGGCTACACCTTC.

V is TRBV4-2 and J is TRBJ2-1; 9 nucleotides align to TRBD2. Germline V gene lookup returns CDR1 LGHNA and CDR2 YNFKEQ. J lost 5 bases, V lost 2 bases, and 13 bases had no gene match. The CDR3 runs 18 residues. This CDR3 reads CASSQRERRLAVNNEQFF. Written as DNA, the CDR3 is TGTGCCAGCAGCCAACGCGAACGCCGACTAGCGGTGAACAATGAGCAGTTCTTC.

This chain links TRBV5-5 with TRBJ1-6; maybe TRBD1 (5 bases). Trimming removed 1 base from V and 10 bases from J, with 18 bases in between. This CDR3 is built from 16 residues. In germline, CDR1 is SGHKS, CDR2 YYEKEE (reference sequence). CDR3: CASSLSVARAGSPLHF. CDR3 nucleotide sequence: TGTGCCAGCAGCTTGTCGGTGGCCAGGGCAGGGTCACCCCTCCACTTT.

The chain recombines TRBV6-5 with TRBJ2-7; TRBD1 or TRBD2 may be the D gene (5 bases each). The CDR3 is 14 amino acids. Trimming removed 8 bases at V and 2 bases at J, with 16 bases between. Germline V CDR1 and CDR2: MNHEY, SVGAGI. The CDR3 region is CASGLRWGTYEQYF. The CDR3 DNA reads as TGTGCCAGCGGCCTACGATGGGGGACCTACGAGCAGTACTTC.

This clone turned up a few times. The gene calls are TRBV7-5 and TRBJ1-5; the D call in the table, TRBD1, was not verified against the DNA. TRBV7-5 is reported as a pseudogene. This CDR3 is built from 15 residues. The CDR3 loop is CARSDRRTGNQPQHF. The CDR3 coding sequence is TGTGCCAGAAGCGATCGGAGGACAGGCAATCAGCCCCAGCATTTT.

The chain employs TRBV9 and TRBJ1-5, with D unresolved. The CDR3 extends over 10 amino acids. Germline CDR1 is SGDLS and CDR2 is YYNGEE. V dropped 6 bases and J dropped 7 bases, with 5 bases sitting between them. The CDR3 region is CASIRQPQHF. CDR3 nucleotide sequence: TGTGCCAGCATTCGGCAGCCCCAGCATTTT. The entire variable domain, with the rest obtained from reference TRBV9 and TRBJ1-5, is as follows: DSGVTQTPKHLITATGQRVTLRCSPRSGDLSVYWYQQSLDQGLQFLIQYYNGEERAKGNILERFSAQQFPDLHSELNLSSLELGDSALYFCASIRQPQHFGDGTRLSIL.

This clone was observed a few times. This chain connects TRBV28 to TRBJ1-5; 9 bases align to TRBD1. The CDR3 contains 14 residues. With V trimmed by 8 bases and J by 5 bases, 7 bases remained unmatched. Germline loops: CDR1 MDHEN, CDR2 SYDVKM. CDR3 sequence reads: CASERTGGDQPQHF. For the CDR3, the DNA is TGTGCCAGCGAGAGAACAGGGGGCGATCAGCCCCAGCATTTT.

The chain is built from TRBV5-4 and TRBJ1-1; weak D call: TRBD1 (5 bases). Trimming took 2 bases from V and 2 from J, leaving 16 bases between them. The germline CDR1 and CDR2 sequences are SGHNT and YYREEE (reference sequence). The CDR3 runs 16 residues. CDR3 bases: TGTGCCAGCAGCTTAGGAGGGATGGGACGAAACACTGAAGCTTTCTTT. Its protein product is CASSLGGMGRNTEAFF.

The gene calls are TRBV7-2 and TRBJ1-2; no reliable D call. Trimming left V 5 bases short and J 4 bases short, with 14 bases between. The CDR3 extends over 14 amino acids. CDR1 and CDR2 (germline): SGHTA, FQGNSA. The CDR3 nucleotides are TGTGCCAGCAGCCCTGGACCGGGAGTCTATGGCTACACCTTC. Translation: CASSPGPGVYGYTF.

The chain is built from TRBV2 and TRBJ2-1; 11 nucleotides line up with TRBD2. The V and J ends lost 5 bases and 7 bases, in that order; junction bases with no gene match: 13. The CDR3 is 17 residues long. Germline loops: CDR1 SNHLY, CDR2 FYNNEI. The CDR3 sequence: CASSPIPTSGIKNEQFF. The DNA for the CDR3 is TGTGCCAGCAGTCCCATCCCGACTAGCGGGATAAAGAATGAGCAGTTCTTC.

The table lists this clone with a few counts. CDR3 amino acids: CAWKKWAYEQYF. The CDR3 DNA follows: TGTGCCTGGAAGAAGTGGGCCTACGAGCAGTACTTC. V is TRBV30 and J is TRBJ2-7; D unresolved. The V gene lost 4 bases and the J gene lost 2 bases, with 9 bases spanning the gap. The CDR3 consists of 12 residues. Germline V lookup: CDR1 GTSNPN, CDR2 SVGIG (reference sequence).

This chain uses TRBV7-9 with TRBJ2-7; D perhaps matches TRBD1 (6 bases). Germline-derived CDR1 and CDR2 are SEHNR and FQNEAQ (reference sequence). The CDR3 extends over 16 amino acids. The ends were cut back, 1 base at V and 6 bases at J, with 19 bases in the middle. CDR3 loop: CASSLGVVRGTFEQYF. The CDR3 DNA reads as TGTGCCAGCAGCTTAGGAGTGGTCAGGGGAACGTTCGAGCAGTACTTC.

This chain joins TRBV11-2 and TRBJ1-1; D is possibly TRBD1 (6 bases). The germline gives CDR1 SGHAT, CDR2 FQNNGV. The V and J ends lost 6 bases and 10 bases respectively, with 24 bases between them. The CDR3 contains 15 residues. CDR3 region: CASRTHRAGRSGAFF. The CDR3 DNA sequence: TGTGCCAGCAGAACTCACAGGGCAGGGAGGAGTGGAGCTTTCTTT.

The chain couples TRBV10-1 to TRBJ2-1; 9 bases map to TRBD1. CDR1 and CDR2 (germline): WNHNN, SYGVQD (reference sequence). The CDR3 is made up of 15 amino acids. After removal of 6 bases from V and 4 bases from J, the junction contained 7 bases not matched to a gene. For the CDR3, the DNA is TGCGCCAGCAGCCTGGGGGACAGGGTTTACAATGAGCAGTTCTTC. Its protein is CASSLGDRVYNEQFF.

This chain uses TRBV7-2 with TRBJ1-2; D gene uncertain. The V gene's germline CDR1 is SGHTA and CDR2 FQGNSA. The ends were cut back, 4 bases at V and 4 bases at J, with 13 bases in the middle. The CDR3 covers 14 residues. The CDR3 bases are TGTGCCAGCAGCTCCTCGAGGGATTTCTATGGCTACACCTTC. Residues: CASSSSRDFYGYTF.